This T cell receptor beta chain is drawn from a study of CXCR3-negative and CXCR3-positive naive CD8 T cells. Across the whole study: The dataset comprises some 150 million TRB reads in total, with about 1.5 +/- 0.3 million reads per library.

Libraries were UMI-labeled 5' RACE TRB cDNA. TCRdb re-called the 5' RACE reads, yielding one record per CDR3 amino acid sequence without DNA. The record lists some 41,000 distinct CDR3 sequences, of which the ten most abundant hold around 11%. Germline V CDR1 and CDR2: LNHNV, YYDKDF (reference sequence). The CDR3 has 15 residues. Triplicate sorts, 300,000 cells apiece, were made for each CD8+ T cell subset. General study findings and limits: Much lower diversity was found in memory CD8+ cells, while both naive subsets had comparably high diversity. TRBV-TRBJ usage was similar across naive CXCR3 subsets but distinct in memory cells.

As concerns this clonotype: Its matching antigen is unknown.

The TCR originated in a human donor in good health. Some clones in this sample may be carry-over from other donors' samples. The material sequenced was memory CD8+ T cells from blood. This chain links TRBV15 with TRBJ2-3; checking the TCRdb D call of TRBD2 is not possible without DNA. CDR3 region: CATSRSGGATDTQYF. Based on the CDR3 plus reference TRBV15 and TRBJ2-3, the full variable domain is DAMVIQNPRYQVTQFGKPVTLSCSQTLNHNVMYWYQQKSSQAPKLLFHYYDKDFNNEADTPDNFQSRRPNTSFCFLDIRSPGLGDTAMYLCATSRSGGATDTQYFGPGTRLTVL.